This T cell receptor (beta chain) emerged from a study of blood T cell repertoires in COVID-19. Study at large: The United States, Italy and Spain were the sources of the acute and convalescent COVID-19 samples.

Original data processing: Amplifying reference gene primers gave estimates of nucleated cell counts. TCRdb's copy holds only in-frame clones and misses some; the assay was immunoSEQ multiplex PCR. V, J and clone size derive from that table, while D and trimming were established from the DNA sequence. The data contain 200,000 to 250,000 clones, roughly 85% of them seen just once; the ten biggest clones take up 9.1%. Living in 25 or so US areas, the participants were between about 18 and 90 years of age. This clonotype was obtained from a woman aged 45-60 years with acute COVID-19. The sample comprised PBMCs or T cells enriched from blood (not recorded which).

The CDR3 here is CASSWTGGGYTF. The CDR3 DNA sequence: TGTGCCAGCAGCTGGACAGGGGGCGGCTACACCTTC. This chain links TRBV13 with TRBJ1-2; 11 nucleotides match TRBD1. Germline V gene data show CDR1 as PRHDT and CDR2 as FYEKMQ (reference sequence). The CDR3 sequence is 12 residues long. Trimming took 4 bases from V and 8 from J; bases not matched to a gene: 0.